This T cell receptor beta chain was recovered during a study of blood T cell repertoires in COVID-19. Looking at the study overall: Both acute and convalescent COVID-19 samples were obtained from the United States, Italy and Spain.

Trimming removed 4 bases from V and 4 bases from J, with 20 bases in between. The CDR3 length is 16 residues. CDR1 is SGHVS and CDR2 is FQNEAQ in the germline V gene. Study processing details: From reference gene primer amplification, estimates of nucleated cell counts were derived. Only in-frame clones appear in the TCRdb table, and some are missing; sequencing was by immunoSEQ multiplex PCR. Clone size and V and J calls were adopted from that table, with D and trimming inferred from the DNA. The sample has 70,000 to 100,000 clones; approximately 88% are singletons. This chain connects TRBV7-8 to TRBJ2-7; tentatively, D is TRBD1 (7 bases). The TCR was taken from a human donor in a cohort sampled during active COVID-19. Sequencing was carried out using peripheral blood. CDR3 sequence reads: CASSSKSGGSGYEQYF. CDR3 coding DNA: TGTGCCAGCAGCTCTAAATCAGGGGGGAGTGGGTACGAGCAGTACTTC.